The 10 T cell receptor beta chains below come from one sample, sequenced in a study of blood T cell repertoires in COVID-19. Assay: immunoSEQ multiplex PCR; the TCRdb copy retains only in-frame clones and omits some. The sample holds 300,000 to 500,000 clones; 70% to 90% are singletons and the top ten take 0.95% to 1%. The material sequenced was PBMCs or T cells enriched from blood (not recorded which). All receptors derive from a woman aged 25 to 39 with acute COVID-19.

The chain uses TRBV7-3 and TRBJ1-2; 7 bases are shared with TRBD1. In germline, CDR1 is SGHTA, CDR2 FQGTGA. V shed 0 bases and J 8 bases; nucleotides not matched to a gene: 6. CDR3 length: 14 residues. The CDR3 sequence: CASSLTDREKGYTF. CDR3 DNA: TGTGCCAGCAGCTTAACCGACAGGGAAAAAGGCTACACCTTC.

The rearrangement links TRBV6-5 to TRBJ2-3; D is unresolved. The CDR3 length is 13 residues. Germline CDR1 and CDR2: MNHEY and SVGAGI. V was cut by 6 bases and J by 0 bases, with 7 bases left in between. This chain's CDR3 is CASRPGSTDTQYF. The CDR3 DNA reads TGTGCCAGCAGGCCCGGGAGCACAGATACGCAGTATTTT.

The chain is built from TRBV10-1 and TRBJ2-5, with D perhaps TRBD2 (8 bases). This CDR3 spans 15 amino acids. V lost 0 bases, J lost 4 bases, and 12 bases lay in between. Germline V gene data show CDR1 as WNHNN and CDR2 as SYGVQD (reference sequence). The CDR3 nucleotides are TGCGCCAGCAGTGAGTCCGGGAGGGGGCTAGAGACCCAGTACTTC. As protein: CASSESGRGLETQYF.

CDR3 sequence: CATSRRDRVETQYF. The DNA of the CDR3 is TGTGCCACCAGCAGACGGGACAGGGTAGAGACCCAGTACTTC. The chain joins TRBV15 to TRBJ2-5, with TRBD1 identical over 9 bases. J gave up 4 bases and V 2 bases, and 2 bases lay outside the gene matches. Germline loops: CDR1 LNHNV, CDR2 YYDKDF (reference sequence). The CDR3 is 14 amino acids.

The sample holds a few counts of this clone. This chain joins TRBV19 and TRBJ1-5, with D possibly TRBD1 on 5 matching bases. The germline V gene encodes CDR1 LNHDA and CDR2 SQIVND (reference sequence). The V end lost 3 bases, the J end lost 3 bases, and 12 bases lay between the germline ends. The CDR3 sequence is 15 residues long. The CDR3 spells CASSIGPGPNQPQHF. Written as DNA, the CDR3 is TGTGCCAGTAGTATTGGGCCAGGGCCCAATCAGCCCCAGCATTTT.

This chain connects TRBV28 to TRBJ2-7; TRBD2 might be the D (5 bases). V was trimmed by 5 bases and J by 2 bases, leaving 13 bases between them. The germline V gene has CDR1 MDHEN and CDR2 SYDVKM. The CDR3 extends over 14 amino acids. In DNA, the CDR3 is TGTGCCAGCAGTGACTACCTGAAAACCTACGAGCAGTACTTC. It yields the protein CASSDYLKTYEQYF.

The chain has TRBV5-1 and TRBJ1-1, with TRBD1 as a possible D gene (6 bases). The CDR3 runs to 15 residues. V gave up 6 bases and J gave up 1 base, with 16 bases separating them. CDR1 and CDR2 (germline): SGHRS, YFSETQ. CDR3 in amino acids: CASTPEQGPNTEAFF. For the CDR3, the DNA is TGCGCCAGCACCCCCGAACAGGGACCGAACACTGAAGCTTTCTTT. The variable domain in full, completed from reference TRBV5-1 and TRBJ1-1, reads KAGVTQTPRYLIKTRGQQVTLSCSPISGHRSVSWYQQTPGQGLQFLFEYFSETQRNKGNFPGRFSGRQFSNSRSEMNVSTLELGDSALYLCASTPEQGPNTEAFFGQGTRLTVV.

The V call is TRBV5-1, the J call TRBJ2-1; 8 bases map to TRBD2. The CDR3 covers 16 residues. Germline trimming cut 3 bases from V and 8 bases from J; bases unmatched to any gene: 13. Looked up from germline, CDR1 is SGHRS and CDR2 is YFSETQ. CDR3 in amino acids: CASSSGNSGVVDEQFF. The CDR3 DNA follows: TGCGCCAGCAGCTCTGGTAATAGCGGGGTCGTGGATGAGCAGTTCTTC.

The chain uses TRBV7-9 and TRBJ2-3; the match to TRBD1 covers 8 bases. The V gene end was trimmed by 5 bases and the J gene end by 2 bases; junction bases not matched to a gene: 6. In germline, CDR1 is SEHNR, CDR2 FQNEAQ (reference sequence). The CDR3 consists of 15 residues. CDR3 coding DNA: TGTGCCAGCAGCCCAACAGGGGGGACCACAGATACGCAGTATTTT. Translated: CASSPTGGTTDTQYF.

The J gene is TRBJ2-5, the V gene TRBV5-1, with a tentative D call TRBD1 (6 bases). The CDR3 totals 14 residues. V was shortened by 1 base and J by 5 bases, with 12 bases between the two germline ends. The germline CDR1 and CDR2 sequences are SGHRS and YFSETQ. The CDR3 reads CASSLFGRGETQYF. CDR3 DNA: TGCGCCAGCAGCTTGTTTGGAAGGGGGGAGACCCAGTACTTC.